This TCR beta chain was recorded in a study of cytomegalovirus exposure and HLA in healthy donors. Study conclusions and caveats: Being productive about 87% or about 30% of the time was typical of most TCR beta V segments in an earlier analysis.

Germline values: CDR1 SNHLY, CDR2 FYNNEI. CDR3 length equals 14 residues. V dropped 7 bases and J dropped 7 bases, with 14 bases sitting between them. The PCR employed 60 Vbeta primers together with 13 Jbeta primers. The protocol was immunoSEQ multiplex PCR, while the TCRdb copy is restricted to in-frame clones and leaves out a portion. The sample has more than 200,000 clones, 60% to 80% seen once. With respect to this clone: The antigen remains unidentified.

The receptor was isolated from a male donor in good health and CMV-seronegative. The V call is TRBV2, the J call TRBJ1-6; a possible D gene is TRBD1 (5 bases). The sequenced material came from PBMCs. CDR3 amino acids: CASINQGSNSPLHF. CDR3 bases: TGTGCCAGCATTAATCAGGGTTCGAATTCACCCCTCCACTTT.